The 25 T cell receptor beta chains below were found in one sample sequenced in a study of cytomegalovirus exposure and HLA in healthy donors. PCR was performed using 60 Vbeta and 13 Jbeta primers. Libraries were prepared by immunoSEQ multiplex PCR; TCRdb keeps only in-frame clonotypes and omits some of them. This sample yields approximately 200,000 clones, of which approximately 80% are seen a single time; around 15% belongs to the top ten. Input material: PBMCs. The receptor set was obtained from a man aged 40-49 years in good health and CMV-seronegative.

As DNA, the CDR3 is TGCGCCAGCGGGACCGGGACACCGAACACCGGGGAGCTGTTTTTT. As protein: CASGTGTPNTGELFF. The V gene is TRBV5-1, the J gene TRBJ2-2; maybe TRBD1 (6 bases). CDR3 length: 15 amino acids. CDR1 and CDR2 from the germline V gene are SGHRS and YFSETQ. Trimming cost V 7 bases and J 0 bases, with 13 bases left between them.

The rearrangement joins TRBV7-2 to TRBJ2-6, with D perhaps matching TRBD2 (6 bases). The germline gives CDR1 SGHTA, CDR2 FQGNSA. The CDR3 sequence is 16 residues long. Trimming removed 2 bases from V and 0 bases from J, with 8 bases in between. The CDR3 sequence: CASSLNGGSGANVLTF. The CDR3 coding sequence is TGTGCCAGCAGCTTAAACGGGGGCTCTGGGGCCAACGTCCTGACTTTC.

This chain connects TRBV19 to TRBJ1-1; no definite D call. The V and J ends lost 3 bases and 4 bases respectively, with 9 bases between them. Germline CDR1 LNHDA, CDR2 SQIVND (reference sequence). CDR3 length equals 13 residues. The CDR3 sequence: CASSIPYSTEAFF. The CDR3 bases are TGTGCCAGTAGTATTCCCTATAGCACTGAAGCTTTCTTT.

This clone was observed a single time. V usage is TRBV27 and J usage is TRBJ2-1; D uncertain. Trimming removed 5 bases from V and 4 bases from J, with 12 bases in between. There are 14 residues in the CDR3. Germline CDR1 is MNHEY and CDR2 is SMNVEV (reference sequence). CDR3 in amino acids: CASSGPGRYNEQFF. CDR3 nucleotide sequence: TGTGCCAGCAGTGGCCCAGGCCGATACAATGAGCAGTTCTTC.

This chain connects TRBV29-1 to TRBJ2-1, with a possible D match to TRBD2 (6 bases). Germline loops: CDR1 SQVTM, CDR2 ANQGSEA. Between the trimmed V and J ends, which lost 2 bases and 4 bases, there was a span of 15 bases. CDR3 length: 15 amino acids. CDR3 DNA: TGCAGCGTTGAACGGTTGCTAGCGTTTTACAATGAGCAGTTCTTC. Translating gives CSVERLLAFYNEQFF.

This clone was detected a few times. V and J are TRBV7-2 and TRBJ2-7; TRBD2 is a possible D gene (6 bases). The CDR3 is 15 amino acids. V lost 5 bases, J lost 0 bases, and 14 bases lay in between. Germline V gene data show CDR1 as SGHTA and CDR2 as FQGNSA. The CDR3 here is CASSPGGAVSYEQYF. The DNA of the CDR3 is TGTGCCAGCAGCCCTGGAGGGGCAGTCTCCTACGAGCAGTACTTC.

As regards this clone: Germline and junction disagree at one end, which may indicate a read error. This sequence joins TRBV9 and TRBJ1-3, with D unresolved. Germline CDR1 is SGDLS and CDR2 is YYNGEE. This CDR3 is 14 amino acids long. The CDR3, as DNA: TGTGCCAGCAGCGTAGGACAAGCTGGAAACGCCATATATTTT. Its translation is CASSVGQAGNAIYF.

This chain uses TRBV28 with TRBJ1-1, with 7 bases aligning to TRBD1. Looked up from germline, CDR1 is MDHEN and CDR2 is SYDVKM. Germline trimming cut 7 bases from V and 0 bases from J; bases unmatched to any gene: 5. This CDR3 has 14 amino acids. As DNA, the CDR3 is TGTGCCAGCATCACGGGACAGTTGAACACTGAAGCTTTCTTT. Translating it yields CASITGQLNTEAFF.

In its sample, this clone was seen a few times. The gene calls are TRBV2 and TRBJ2-1; 9 nucleotides align to TRBD2. This CDR3 spans 17 amino acids. The germline gives CDR1 SNHLY, CDR2 FYNNEI. V lost 5 bases, J lost 4 bases, and 12 bases stayed unmatched. The CDR3 bases are TGTGCCAGCAGTACCCCCCTGAGCGGGAGGCAGTACAATGAGCAGTTCTTC. This encodes CASSTPLSGRQYNEQFF.

The chain is built from TRBV11-2 and TRBJ1-1, with 9 nucleotides matching TRBD1. V dropped 3 bases and J dropped 4; count of bases not matched to a gene: 6. CDR1 and CDR2 (germline): SGHAT, FQNNGV. CDR3 length equals 15 residues. As DNA, the CDR3 is TGTGCCAGCAGCTTGATTACAGGGGGCGTCACTGAAGCTTTCTTT. It is translated as CASSLITGGVTEAFF.

The chain carries TRBV9 and TRBJ1-4; a weak D match, TRBD1 (5 bases). The V end lost 4 bases, the J end lost 8 bases, and 18 bases lay between the germline ends. CDR3 length equals 15 residues. CDR1 is SGDLS and CDR2 is YYNGEE in the germline V gene. The CDR3 DNA is TGTGCCAGCAGCACCCGGGGGAGTCTAGTGGAAAAACTGTTTTTT. It codes for CASSTRGSLVEKLFF.

The chain recombines TRBV4-3 with TRBJ2-1; D is perhaps TRBD1 (6 bases). Trimming pared 3 bases from V and 10 bases from J, leaving 22 bases between. The CDR3 is 16 amino acids. The germline V gene encodes CDR1 LGHNA and CDR2 YSLEER. This CDR3 is CASSQAVKGGGNEQFF. For the CDR3, the DNA is TGCGCCAGCAGCCAGGCGGTAAAGGGTGGGGGCAACGAGCAGTTCTTC.

The chain is built from TRBV19 and TRBJ1-5, with unresolved D. V was cut by 1 base and J by 5 bases, with 12 bases left in between. The CDR3 has 15 amino acids. Germline V gives CDR1 LNHDA, CDR2 SQIVND (reference sequence). The CDR3 DNA reads TGTGCCAGTAGTATAGCACTCCTTGCCCATCAGCCCCAGCATTTT. Its translation: CASSIALLAHQPQHF.

V gene TRBV5-1 combines with J gene TRBJ2-3; D might be TRBD1 (5 bases). This CDR3 is built from 15 residues. From germline, CDR1 is SGHRS and CDR2 YFSETQ. V was cut by 4 bases and J by 2 bases, with 14 bases left in between. The CDR3 here is CASSPQGYNTDTQYF. The DNA for the CDR3 is TGCGCCAGCAGCCCCCAGGGATACAACACAGATACGCAGTATTTT.

The rearrangement uses TRBV10-3 and TRBJ2-2, with D tentatively TRBD2 (5 bases). The germline gives CDR1 ENHRY, CDR2 SYGVKD. The CDR3 length is 18 residues. The germline V and J ends were trimmed by 2 bases and 0 bases, with 16 bases remaining between them. CDR3 sequence reads: CAISETPGWQSNTGELFF. The CDR3 DNA is TGTGCCATCAGTGAGACACCGGGATGGCAATCGAACACCGGGGAGCTGTTTTTT.

The V and J genes are TRBV15 and TRBJ2-1; weak D call: TRBD2 (6 bases). V was trimmed by 2 bases and J by 10 bases, leaving 21 bases between them. The length of the CDR3 is 16 residues. In germline, CDR1 is LNHNV, CDR2 YYDKDF (reference sequence). The CDR3 nucleotides are TGTGCCACCAGCAGATCCACACTAGCTCGAACGTTGGAGCAGTTCTTC. It encodes CATSRSTLARTLEQFF.

The CDR3 protein is CASSISTGLNTEAFF. DNA of the CDR3: TGTGCCAGTAGTATCTCTACAGGGCTGAACACTGAAGCTTTCTTT. This chain connects TRBV19 to TRBJ1-1; a weak D match, TRBD1 (6 bases). Between the trimmed V and J ends, which lost 3 bases and 0 bases, there was a span of 11 bases. This CDR3 is 15 amino acids long. Germline V gene lookup returns CDR1 LNHDA and CDR2 SQIVND (reference sequence).

The V and J genes are TRBV10-3 and TRBJ1-2, with D maybe TRBD1 (5 bases). This CDR3 contains 14 residues. Trimming took 5 bases from V and 8 from J, leaving 18 bases between them. CDR1 and CDR2 (germline): ENHRY, SYGVKD. CDR3 DNA: TGTGCCATCAGTCCCGATTACAGGCCTTTCGGCTACACCTTC. The encoded protein is CAISPDYRPFGYTF.

The chain uses TRBV27 and TRBJ1-4, with TRBD1 matching over 10 bases. Germline loops: CDR1 MNHEY, CDR2 SMNVEV (reference sequence). With 10 bases clipped from V and 8 bases from J, the junction kept 10 bases outside the gene matches. CDR3 length: 14 residues. CDR3 amino acids: CATSRQGAKEKLFF. CDR3 in DNA: TGTGCCACCTCCCGACAGGGGGCAAAGGAAAAACTGTTTTTT.

The chain has TRBV25-1 and TRBJ2-1; the D is unclear. V dropped 6 bases and J dropped 5 bases, with 2 bases sitting between them. Germline V lookup: CDR1 MGHDK, CDR2 SYGVNS. This CDR3 comprises 10 residues. The CDR3 sequence is CASSNNEQFF. The CDR3 DNA is TGTGCCAGCAGCAACAATGAGCAGTTCTTC.

CDR3 in amino acids: CASSLMGGEETQYF. The CDR3 DNA reads as TGCGCCAGCAGCTTAATGGGAGGCGAAGAGACCCAGTACTTC. The V call is TRBV5-1, the J call TRBJ2-5, with D possibly TRBD2 on 6 matching bases. Germline V gene data show CDR1 as SGHRS and CDR2 as YFSETQ. The CDR3 sequence is 14 residues long. V was cut by 2 bases and J by 3 bases, with 11 bases left in between. The full variable domain, completed using reference TRBV5-1 and TRBJ2-5, is KAGVTQTPRYLIKTRGQQVTLSCSPISGHRSVSWYQQTPGQGLQFLFEYFSETQRNKGNFPGRFSGRQFSNSRSEMNVSTLELGDSALYLCASSLMGGEETQYFGPGTRLLVL.

The chain uses TRBV2 and TRBJ2-3; D remains unclear. The CDR3 has 13 residues. With 3 bases removed from V and 4 bases from J, the gap between germline ends came to 8 bases. CDR1 is SNHLY, CDR2 FYNNEI, per germline. The CDR3 protein is CASSDSRADTQYF. CDR3 bases: TGTGCCAGCAGTGATTCTCGAGCAGATACGCAGTATTTT.

The chain links TRBV7-8 to TRBJ2-4; weak D call: TRBD2 (5 bases). The germline gives CDR1 SGHVS, CDR2 FQNEAQ. The CDR3 extends over 16 amino acids. Trimming cost V 5 bases and J 1 base, with 15 bases left between them. This CDR3 is CASSPLGVGAKNIQYF. The CDR3 DNA follows: TGTGCCAGCAGCCCCCTCGGGGTGGGGGCCAAAAACATTCAGTACTTC.

The chain couples TRBV5-3 to TRBJ2-5, with 10 bases identical to TRBD2. TRBV5-3 is noted as an ORF with a role that remains uncertain. V was pared by 2 bases and J by 2 bases, with 6 bases of the junction left unmatched. This CDR3 spans 16 amino acids. DNA of the CDR3: TGTGCCAGAAGCTTAAATAGCGGGAGGTGGCAAGAGACCCAGTACTTC. This encodes CARSLNSGRWQETQYF.

The sample holds a few counts of this clone. The genes are TRBV19 and TRBJ1-5; perhaps TRBD1 as D (5 bases). The CDR3 extends over 15 amino acids. V lost 3 bases, J lost 6 bases, and 15 bases lay in between. Germline lookup yields CDR1 LNHDA and CDR2 SQIVND (reference sequence). CDR3 bases: TGTGCCAGTAGTATGGAGTTGGGGGGGGGTCAGCCCCAGCATTTT. Its protein product is CASSMELGGGQPQHF.